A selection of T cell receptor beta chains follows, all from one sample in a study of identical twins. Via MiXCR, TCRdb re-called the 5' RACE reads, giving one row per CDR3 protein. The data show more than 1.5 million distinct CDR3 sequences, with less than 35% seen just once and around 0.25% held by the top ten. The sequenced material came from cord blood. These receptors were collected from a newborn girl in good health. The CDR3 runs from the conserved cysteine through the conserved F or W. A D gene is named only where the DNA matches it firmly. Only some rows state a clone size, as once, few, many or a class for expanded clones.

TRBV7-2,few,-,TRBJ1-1,CASSRGVFNTEAFF,TGTGCCAGCAGCCGAGGGGTCTTCAACACTGAAGCTTTCTTT
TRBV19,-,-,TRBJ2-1,CASSIGGYEQFF,TGTGCCAGTAGTATAGGGGGTTATGAGCAGTTCTTC
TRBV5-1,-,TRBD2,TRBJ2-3,CASGRTSGIPDTQYF,TGCGCCAGCGGCCGGACTAGCGGGATCCCAGATACGCAGTATTTT
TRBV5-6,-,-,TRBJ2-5,CASSFGSAETQYF,TGTGCCAGCAGCTTCGGCAGTGCAGAGACCCAGTACTTC
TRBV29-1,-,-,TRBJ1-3,CSVVGGYGNTIYF,TGCAGCGTTGTCGGGGGTTACGGAAACACCATATATTTT
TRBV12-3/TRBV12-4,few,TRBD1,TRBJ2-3,CASRTGIPTDTQYF,TGTGCCAGCAGGACAGGGATCCCCACAGATACGCAGTATTTT
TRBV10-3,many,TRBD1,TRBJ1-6,CAISDRGESYNSPLHF,TGTGCCATCAGTGACAGGGGGGAATCCTATAATTCACCCCTCCACTTT
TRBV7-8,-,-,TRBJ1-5,CASSLGAGQGNQPQHF,TGTGCCAGCAGCTTAGGGGCAGGTCAGGGCAATCAGCCCCAGCATTTT
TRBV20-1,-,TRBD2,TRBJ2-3,CSAPASGQFTDTQYF,TGCAGTGCGCCAGCTAGCGGCCAATTCACAGATACGCAGTATTTT
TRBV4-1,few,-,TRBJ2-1,CASSQGPLALSSYNEQFF,TGCGCCAGCAGCCAGGGCCCTCTAGCGCTCAGCTCCTACAATGAGCAGTTCTTC
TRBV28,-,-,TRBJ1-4,CASSWGRRNEKLFF,TGTGCCAGCAGTTGGGGCAGACGTAATGAAAAACTGTTTTTT
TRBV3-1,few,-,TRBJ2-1,CASASGQARNEQFF,TGTGCCAGCGCGTCGGGGCAGGCAAGAAATGAGCAGTTCTTC
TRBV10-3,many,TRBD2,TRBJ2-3,CAISSGLVEITQYF,TGTGCCATCAGTTCGGGACTAGTCGAGATAACGCAGTATTTT
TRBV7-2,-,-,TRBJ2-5,CASSPSPLVPFEPQYF,TGTGCCAGCAGCCCTAGCCCCCTAGTACCTTTTGAGCCCCAGTACTTC
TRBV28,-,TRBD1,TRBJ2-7,CASSQTGASYNEQYF,TGTGCCAGCAGTCAGACAGGGGCTTCCTACAATGAGCAGTACTTC
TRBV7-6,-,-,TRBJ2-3,CASSLPTGGPITDTQYF,TGTGCCAGCAGCTTACCTACCGGGGGCCCTATCACAGATACGCAGTATTTT
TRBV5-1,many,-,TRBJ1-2,CASSDHYGYTF,TGCGCCAGCAGCGACCACTATGGCTACACCTTC
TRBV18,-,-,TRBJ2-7,CASSPGVWNEQYF,TGTGCCAGCTCACCAGGGGTTTGGAATGAGCAGTACTTC
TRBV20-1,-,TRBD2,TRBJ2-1,CSAPLAGAKNEQFF,TGCAGTGCTCCACTAGCGGGCGCTAAGAATGAGCAGTTCTTC
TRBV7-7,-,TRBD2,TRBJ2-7,CASSSLAGGCARYYEQYF,TGTGCCAGCAGTTCCCTAGCGGGGGGCTGCGCGCGATATTACGAGCAGTACTTC
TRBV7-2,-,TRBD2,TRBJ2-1,CASSLALAGRYNEQFF,TGTGCCAGCAGCTTAGCACTAGCGGGAAGGTACAATGAGCAGTTCTTC
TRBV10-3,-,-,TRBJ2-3,CAISESAFRVADTQYF,TGTGCCATCAGTGAGTCGGCGTTTCGCGTCGCAGATACGCAGTATTTT
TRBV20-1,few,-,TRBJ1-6,CSALEGSFHF,TGCAGTGCTCTGGAGGGCTCTTTCCACTTT
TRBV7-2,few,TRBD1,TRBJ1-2,CASSLVGTGVLYGYTF,TGTGCCAGCAGCTTGGTTGGGACAGGGGTGTTGTATGGCTACACCTTC
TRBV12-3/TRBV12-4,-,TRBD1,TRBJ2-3,CASRDSADTQYF,TGTGCCAGCCGGGACAGCGCAGATACGCAGTATTTT
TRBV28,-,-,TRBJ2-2,CASSLYVGADTGELFF,TGTGCCAGCAGTTTATATGTGGGCGCGGACACCGGGGAGCTGTTTTTT
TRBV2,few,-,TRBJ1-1,CASSDRGMNTEAFF,TGTGCCAGCAGTGACAGGGGCATGAACACTGAAGCTTTCTTT
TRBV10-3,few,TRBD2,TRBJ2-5,CAISEHPGLAETYQETQYF,TGTGCCATCAGTGAGCACCCGGGACTAGCGGAGACGTACCAAGAGACCCAGTACTTC
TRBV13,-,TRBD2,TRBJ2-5,CASSLHSSGRWNEQYF,TGTGCCAGCAGCCTCCACTCTAGCGGGAGATGGAATGAGCAGTACTTC
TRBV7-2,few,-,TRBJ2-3,CASSSHIGTPYTDTQYF,TGTGCCAGCAGCTCCCATATTGGGACTCCCTACACAGATACGCAGTATTTT
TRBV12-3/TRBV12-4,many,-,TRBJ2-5,CASSFGQSVETQYF,TGTGCCAGCAGTTTTGGACAATCGGTAGAGACCCAGTACTTC
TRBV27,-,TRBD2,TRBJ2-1,CAGSLTSGRYNEQFF,TGTGCCGGCAGTTTAACTAGCGGGCGCTACAATGAGCAGTTCTTC
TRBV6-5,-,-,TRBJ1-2,CASSYQGLGYTF,TGTGCCAGCAGTTACCAGGGTCTAGGCTACACCTTC
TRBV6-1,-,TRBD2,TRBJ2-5,CASSPTERGTQYF,TGTGCCAGCAGTCCGACTGAGCGGGGGACCCAGTACTTC
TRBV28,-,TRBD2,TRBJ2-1,CASGVYGTSGSMHEQFF,TGTGCCAGCGGCGTTTATGGGACTAGCGGGAGTATGCATGAGCAGTTCTTC
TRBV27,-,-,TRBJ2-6,CASRTRQASGANVLTF,TGTGCCAGCAGAACAAGACAGGCCTCTGGGGCCAACGTCCTGACTTTC
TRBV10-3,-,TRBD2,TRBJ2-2,CAISPRPGLPNTGELFF,TGTGCCATCAGTCCACGACCGGGACTACCGAACACCGGGGAGCTGTTTTTT
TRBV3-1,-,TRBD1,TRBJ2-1,CASSSRDRYYNEQFF,TGTGCCAGCAGCTCTCGGGACAGGTACTACAATGAGCAGTTCTTC